Sequencing of this TCR beta chain was carried out in a study of early T cells in non-severe SARS-CoV-2 infection. Study context: With bulk RNA from unsorted whole blood as input, sequencing yielded unpaired chains. Study results and limitations: Missing private and CD4 specificities, VDJdb matching favored anti-spike CD8 responses.

This clonotype was seen repeatedly, ten times or more. Antigen unknown. cDNA molecules, individually, were tagged with unique molecular identifiers. TCRdb re-called the 5' RACE reads through MiXCR, storing one row per CDR3 protein. Here the sample spans 55,000 to 75,000 distinct CDR3 sequences, 7% to 8% being singletons. Germline loops: CDR1 SGHNT, CDR2 YYREEE (reference sequence). This CDR3 comprises 13 residues. V lost 0 bases and J 5 bases, leaving 8 bases between the germline ends. The specimen was whole blood. The chain combines TRBV5-4 with TRBJ2-5; TRBD1 or TRBD2 may be the D gene (5 bases each). The clonotype originates from an adult who was a healthcare worker with PCR-confirmed SARS-CoV-2 infection or an uninfected control (not recorded which). CDR3 sequence (DNA): TGTGCCAGCAGCTTGGACTGGGGGGAGACCCAGTACTTC. Amino acids: CASSLDWGETQYF.